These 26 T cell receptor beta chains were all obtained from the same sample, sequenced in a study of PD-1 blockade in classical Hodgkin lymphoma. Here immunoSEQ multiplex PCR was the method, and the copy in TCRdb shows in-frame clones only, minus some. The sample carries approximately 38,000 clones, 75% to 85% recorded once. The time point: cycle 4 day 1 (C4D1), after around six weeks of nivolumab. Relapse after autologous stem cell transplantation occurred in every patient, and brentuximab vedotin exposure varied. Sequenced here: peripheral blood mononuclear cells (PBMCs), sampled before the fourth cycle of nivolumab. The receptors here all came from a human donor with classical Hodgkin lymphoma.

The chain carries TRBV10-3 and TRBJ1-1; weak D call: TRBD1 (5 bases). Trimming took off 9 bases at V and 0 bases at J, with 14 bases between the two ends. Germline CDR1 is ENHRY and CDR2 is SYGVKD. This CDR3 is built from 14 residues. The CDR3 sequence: CAISVGGVNTEAFF. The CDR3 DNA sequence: TGTGCCATTTCAGTTGGAGGGGTGAACACTGAAGCTTTCTTT.

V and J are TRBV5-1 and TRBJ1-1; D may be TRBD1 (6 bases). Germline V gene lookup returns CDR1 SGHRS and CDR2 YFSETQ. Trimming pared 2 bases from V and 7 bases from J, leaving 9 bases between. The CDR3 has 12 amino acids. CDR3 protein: CASSLRGGEAFF. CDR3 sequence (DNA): TGCGCCAGCAGCTTAAGGGGGGGTGAAGCTTTCTTT.

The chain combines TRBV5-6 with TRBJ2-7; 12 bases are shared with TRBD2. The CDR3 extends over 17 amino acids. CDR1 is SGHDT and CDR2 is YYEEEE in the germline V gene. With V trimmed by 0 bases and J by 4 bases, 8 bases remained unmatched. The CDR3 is CASSLDIRTSGVYEQYF. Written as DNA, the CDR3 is TGTGCCAGCAGCTTGGATATTAGGACTAGCGGGGTTTACGAGCAGTACTTC.

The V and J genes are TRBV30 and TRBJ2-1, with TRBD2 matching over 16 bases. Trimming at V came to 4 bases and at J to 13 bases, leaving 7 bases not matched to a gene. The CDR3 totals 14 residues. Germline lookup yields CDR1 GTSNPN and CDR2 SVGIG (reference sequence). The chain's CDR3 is CAWKGTSGGAFQFF. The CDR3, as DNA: TGTGCCTGGAAGGGGACTAGCGGGGGGGCTTTCCAGTTCTTC.

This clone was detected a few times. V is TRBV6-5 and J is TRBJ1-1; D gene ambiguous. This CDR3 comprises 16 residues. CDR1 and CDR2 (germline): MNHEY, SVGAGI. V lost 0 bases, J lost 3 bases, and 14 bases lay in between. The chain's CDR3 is CASSYSERASDTEAFF. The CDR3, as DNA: TGTGCCAGCAGTTACTCCGAGAGGGCATCGGACACTGAAGCTTTCTTT.

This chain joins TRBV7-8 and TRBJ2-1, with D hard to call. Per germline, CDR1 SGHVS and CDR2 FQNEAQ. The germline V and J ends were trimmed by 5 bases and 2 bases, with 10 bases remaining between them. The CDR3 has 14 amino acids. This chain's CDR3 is CASSPRLTYNEQFF. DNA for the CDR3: TGTGCCAGCAGCCCTCGCCTAACCTACAATGAGCAGTTCTTC.

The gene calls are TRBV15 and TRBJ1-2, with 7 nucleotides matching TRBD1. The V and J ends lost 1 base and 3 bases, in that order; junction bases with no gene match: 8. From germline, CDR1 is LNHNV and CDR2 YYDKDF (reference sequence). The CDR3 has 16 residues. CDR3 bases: TGTGCCACCAGCAGAGGTGGGACAGCGGGGGACTATGGCTACACCTTC. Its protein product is CATSRGGTAGDYGYTF. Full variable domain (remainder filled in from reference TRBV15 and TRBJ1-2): DAMVIQNPRYQVTQFGKPVTLSCSQTLNHNVMYWYQQKSSQAPKLLFHYYDKDFNNEADTPDNFQSRRPNTSFCFLDIRSPGLGDTAMYLCATSRGGTAGDYGYTFGSGTRLTVV.

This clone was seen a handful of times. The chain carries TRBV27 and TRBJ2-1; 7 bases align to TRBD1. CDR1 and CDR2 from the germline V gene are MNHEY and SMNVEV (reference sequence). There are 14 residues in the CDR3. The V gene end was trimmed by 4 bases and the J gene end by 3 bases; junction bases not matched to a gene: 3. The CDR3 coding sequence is TGTGCCAGCAGTTGGGCAGGGGGCTACAATGAGCAGTTCTTC. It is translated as CASSWAGGYNEQFF.

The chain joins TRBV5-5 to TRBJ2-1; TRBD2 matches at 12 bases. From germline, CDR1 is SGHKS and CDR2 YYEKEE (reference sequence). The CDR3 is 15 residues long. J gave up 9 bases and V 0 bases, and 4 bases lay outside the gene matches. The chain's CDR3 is CASSLASGGAVEQFF. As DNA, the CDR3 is TGTGCCAGCAGCTTGGCTAGCGGGGGGGCCGTTGAGCAGTTCTTC. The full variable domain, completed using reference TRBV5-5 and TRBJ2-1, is DAGVTQSPTHLIKTRGQQVTLRCSPISGHKSVSWYQQVLGQGPQFIFQYYEKEERGRGNFPDRFSARQFPNYSSELNVNALLLGDSALYLCASSLASGGAVEQFFGPGTRLTVL.

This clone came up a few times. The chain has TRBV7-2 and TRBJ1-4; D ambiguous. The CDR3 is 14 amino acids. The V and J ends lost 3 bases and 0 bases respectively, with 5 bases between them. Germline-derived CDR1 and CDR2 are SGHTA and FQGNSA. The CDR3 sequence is CASSFQATNEKLFF. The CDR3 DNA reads TGTGCCAGCAGCTTTCAAGCAACTAATGAAAAACTGTTTTTT.

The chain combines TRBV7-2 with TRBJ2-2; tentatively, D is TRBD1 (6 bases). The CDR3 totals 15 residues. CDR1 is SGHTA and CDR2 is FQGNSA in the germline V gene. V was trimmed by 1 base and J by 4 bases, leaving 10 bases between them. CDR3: CASSLGQAGTGELFF. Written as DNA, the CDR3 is TGTGCCAGCAGCTTAGGACAGGCCGGCACCGGGGAGCTGTTTTTT. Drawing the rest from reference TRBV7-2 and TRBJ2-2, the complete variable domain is GAGVSQSPSNKVTEKGKDVELRCDPISGHTALYWYRQSLGQGLEFLIYFQGNSAPDKSGLPSDRFSAERTGGSVSTLTIQRTQQEDSAVYLCASSLGQAGTGELFFGEGSRLTVL.

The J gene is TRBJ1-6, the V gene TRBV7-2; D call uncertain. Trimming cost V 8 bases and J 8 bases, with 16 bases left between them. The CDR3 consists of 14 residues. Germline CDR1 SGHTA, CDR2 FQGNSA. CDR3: CASRPPGSDSPLHF. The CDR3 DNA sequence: TGTGCCAGCCGCCCCCCGGGCAGTGATTCACCCCTCCACTTT. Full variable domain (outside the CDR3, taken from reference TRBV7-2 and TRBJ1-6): GAGVSQSPSNKVTEKGKDVELRCDPISGHTALYWYRQSLGQGLEFLIYFQGNSAPDKSGLPSDRFSAERTGGSVSTLTIQRTQQEDSAVYLCASRPPGSDSPLHFGNGTRLTVT.

CDR3 protein: CASSLEEAWNTEAFF. CDR3 sequence (DNA): TGTGCCAGCAGCTTAGAGGAAGCTTGGAACACTGAAGCTTTCTTT. The V gene is TRBV7-9, the J gene TRBJ1-1; D not resolved. The germline gives CDR1 SEHNR, CDR2 FQNEAQ (reference sequence). The germline V and J ends were trimmed by 1 base and 1 base, with 10 bases remaining between them. The length of the CDR3 is 15 residues.

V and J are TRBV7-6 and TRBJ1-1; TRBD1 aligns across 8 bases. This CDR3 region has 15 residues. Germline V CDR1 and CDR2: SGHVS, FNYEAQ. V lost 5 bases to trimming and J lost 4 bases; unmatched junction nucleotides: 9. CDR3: CASSPQQGGSTEAFF. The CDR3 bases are TGTGCCAGCAGCCCCCAACAGGGGGGCAGCACTGAAGCTTTCTTT.

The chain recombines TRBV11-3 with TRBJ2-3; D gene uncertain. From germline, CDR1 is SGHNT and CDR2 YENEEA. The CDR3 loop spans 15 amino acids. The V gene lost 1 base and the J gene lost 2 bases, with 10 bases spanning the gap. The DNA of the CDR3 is TGTGCCAGCAGCTTAGGTTGGCGTACCACAGATACGCAGTATTTT. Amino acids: CASSLGWRTTDTQYF.

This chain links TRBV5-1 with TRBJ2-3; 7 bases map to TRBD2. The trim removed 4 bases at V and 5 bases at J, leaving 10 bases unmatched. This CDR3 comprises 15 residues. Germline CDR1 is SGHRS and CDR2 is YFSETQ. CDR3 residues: CASSITGGPRDTQYF. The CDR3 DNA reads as TGCGCCAGCAGCATCACGGGGGGTCCGCGAGATACGCAGTATTTT.

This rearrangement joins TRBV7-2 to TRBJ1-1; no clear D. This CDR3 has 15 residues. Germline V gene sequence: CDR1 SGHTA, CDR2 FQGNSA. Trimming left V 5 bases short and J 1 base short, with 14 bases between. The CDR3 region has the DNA TGTGCCAGCAGCATCAGTCGAGGGAAGAACACTGAAGCTTTCTTT. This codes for CASSISRGKNTEAFF.

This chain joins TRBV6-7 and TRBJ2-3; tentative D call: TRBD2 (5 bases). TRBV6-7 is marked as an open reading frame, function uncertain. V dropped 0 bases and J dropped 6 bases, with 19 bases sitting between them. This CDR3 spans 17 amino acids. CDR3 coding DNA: TGTGCCAGCAGTTACTCGAGGACTCGTAAAACCCCGGATACGCAGTATTTT. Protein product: CASSYSRTRKTPDTQYF.

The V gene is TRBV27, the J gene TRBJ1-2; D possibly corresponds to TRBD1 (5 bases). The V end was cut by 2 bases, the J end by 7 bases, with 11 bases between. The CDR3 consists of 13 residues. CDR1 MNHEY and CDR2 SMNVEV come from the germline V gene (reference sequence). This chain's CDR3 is CASSLQGQRGYTF. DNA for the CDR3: TGTGCCAGCAGTTTACAGGGTCAGCGTGGCTACACCTTC.

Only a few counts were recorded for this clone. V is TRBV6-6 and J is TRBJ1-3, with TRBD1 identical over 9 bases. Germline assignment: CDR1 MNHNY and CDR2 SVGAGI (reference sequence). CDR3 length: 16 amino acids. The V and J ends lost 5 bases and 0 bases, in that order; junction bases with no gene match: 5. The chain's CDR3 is CASSKGQGSSGNTIYF. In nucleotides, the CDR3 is TGTGCCAGCAGTAAGGGACAGGGATCCTCTGGAAACACCATATATTTT.

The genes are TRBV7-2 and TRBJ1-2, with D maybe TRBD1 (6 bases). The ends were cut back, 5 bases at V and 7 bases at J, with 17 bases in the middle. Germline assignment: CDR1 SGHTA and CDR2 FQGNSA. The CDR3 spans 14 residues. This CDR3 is CASSLSQQGFGYTF. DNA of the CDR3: TGTGCCAGCAGCCTCAGTCAACAGGGATTTGGCTACACCTTC.

CDR3 loop: CASSHGDLGGANVLTF. The CDR3 region has the DNA TGCGCCAGCAGCCATGGGGACTTGGGGGGGGCCAACGTCCTGACTTTC. The chain carries TRBV4-3 and TRBJ2-6, with D possibly being TRBD2 (6 bases). CDR1 is LGHNA, CDR2 YSLEER, per germline. This CDR3 region has 16 residues. The V end was cut by 3 bases, the J end by 4 bases, with 13 bases between.

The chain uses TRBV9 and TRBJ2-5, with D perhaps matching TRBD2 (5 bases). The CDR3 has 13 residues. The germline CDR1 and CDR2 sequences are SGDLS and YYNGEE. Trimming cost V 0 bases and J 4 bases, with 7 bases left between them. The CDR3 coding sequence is TGTGCCAGCAGCGTAGGAGGGAGAGAGACCCAGTACTTC. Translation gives CASSVGGRETQYF.

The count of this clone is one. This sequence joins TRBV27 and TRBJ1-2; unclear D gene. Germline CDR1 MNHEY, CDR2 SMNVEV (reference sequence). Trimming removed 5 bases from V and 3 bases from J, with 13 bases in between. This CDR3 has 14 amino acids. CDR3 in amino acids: CASSEARTYYGYTF. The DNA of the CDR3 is TGTGCCAGCAGTGAGGCCAGGACTTACTATGGCTACACCTTC.

As DNA, the CDR3 is TGTGCCAGCAAGGGTCTGTTTAATTCACCCCTCCACTTT. Translation: CASKGLFNSPLHF. The chain couples TRBV2 to TRBJ1-6; D remains unclear. The CDR3 is made up of 13 amino acids. From germline, CDR1 is SNHLY and CDR2 FYNNEI. V lost 7 bases to trimming and J lost 6 bases, with 10 bases between them. The full variable domain, in which reference TRBV2 and TRBJ1-6 provide the parts outside the CDR3, is EPEVTQTPSHQVTQMGQEVILRCVPISNHLYFYWYRQILGQKVEFLVSFYNNEISEKSEIFDDQFSVERPDGSNFTLKIRSTKLEDSAMYFCASKGLFNSPLHFGNGTRLTVT.

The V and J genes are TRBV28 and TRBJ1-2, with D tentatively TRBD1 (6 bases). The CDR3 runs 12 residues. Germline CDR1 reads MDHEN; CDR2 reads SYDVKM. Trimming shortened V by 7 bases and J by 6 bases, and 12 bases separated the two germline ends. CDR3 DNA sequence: TGTGCCAGCAACACCCCAGGGGATGGCTACACCTTC. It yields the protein CASNTPGDGYTF.